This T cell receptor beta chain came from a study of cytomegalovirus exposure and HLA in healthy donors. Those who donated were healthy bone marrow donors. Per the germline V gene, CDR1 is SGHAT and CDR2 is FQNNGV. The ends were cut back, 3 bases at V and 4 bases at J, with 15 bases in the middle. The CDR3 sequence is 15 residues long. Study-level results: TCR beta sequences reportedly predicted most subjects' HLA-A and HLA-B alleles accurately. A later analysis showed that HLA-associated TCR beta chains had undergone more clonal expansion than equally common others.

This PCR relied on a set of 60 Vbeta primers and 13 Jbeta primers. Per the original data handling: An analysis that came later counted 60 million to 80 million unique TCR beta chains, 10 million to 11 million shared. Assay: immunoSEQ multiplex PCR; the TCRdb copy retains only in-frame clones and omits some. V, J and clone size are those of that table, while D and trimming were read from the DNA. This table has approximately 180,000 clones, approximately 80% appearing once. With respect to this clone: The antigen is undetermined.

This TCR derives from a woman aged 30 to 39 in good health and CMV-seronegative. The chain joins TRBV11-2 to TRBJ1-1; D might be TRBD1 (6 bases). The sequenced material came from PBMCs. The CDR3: CASSFYPGGATEAFF. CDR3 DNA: TGTGCCAGCAGCTTCTACCCGGGGGGGGCCACTGAAGCTTTCTTT.